This TCR beta chain was sequenced in a study of cytomegalovirus exposure and HLA in healthy donors. General study results and limits: Among TCR beta chains, those listed as cytomegalovirus-associated numbered approximately 150. In a later analysis, at a false discovery rate of 0.05, roughly 17,000 TCR beta sequences were associated with HLA alleles. Researchers reported that a few CMV-associated chains were confirmed in vitro as CMV antigen-specific.

Of note for this clone: Its antigen is not known.

The V gene's germline CDR1 is MDHEN and CDR2 SYDVKM. Trimming took off 3 bases at V and 6 bases at J, with 17 bases between the two ends. This CDR3 is built from 15 residues. A multiplex PCR was run with 60 Vbeta primers and 13 Jbeta primers. Libraries were prepared by immunoSEQ multiplex PCR; TCRdb keeps only in-frame clonotypes and omits some of them. The table has 150,000 or so clones, approximately 80% seen once; the top ten hold 13% to 15%. While unrecorded immune exposures were likely, the donors were nominally healthy when sampled. V usage is TRBV28 and J usage is TRBJ1-2, with a possible D match to TRBD1 (5 bases). Input material: PBMCs. The sequence was obtained from a woman in her thirties or forties in good health and CMV-seronegative. CDR3 in DNA: TGTGCCAGCAGTTTCCTTGTGGGGGGATCCCATGGCTACACCTTC. It encodes CASSFLVGGSHGYTF.